This T cell receptor (beta chain) is from a study of naive and memory T cell subsets. Ligated cDNA underwent four rounds of PCR with nested alpha and beta constant region primers and SP2. TCRdb re-called the 5' RACE reads through MiXCR, storing one row per CDR3 protein. This sample has roughly 56,000 distinct CDR3 sequences, with under 8.5% found just once. The library had UMIs added by 3' ligation of an oligonucleotide to TCR cDNA. Adult healthy volunteers gave 2.5 ml peripheral blood for whole-blood RNA. In this sample, this clonotype turned up a few times. Its antigen is undetermined. The germline V gene encodes CDR1 MGHRA and CDR2 YSYEKL. Trimming stripped 0 bases from V and 5 bases from J, with 2 bases between. The CDR3 is 11 residues long. General study results and limits: Potentially, T cell activation and differentiation skew this RNA-based measurement.

The receptor comes from a male donor in good health. The gene calls are TRBV4-1 and TRBJ2-7; D remains ambiguous. The DNA for the CDR3 is TGCGCCAGCAGCCAAGAAAACGAGCAGTACTTC. This translates into CASSQENEQYF.